The clone carrying this T cell receptor beta chain showed up many times. Antigen unknown. From the 5' RACE reads, TCRdb called clonotypes with MiXCR, one entry per CDR3 protein. The sample shows 270,000 or so distinct CDR3 sequences, around 8% of them seen only once. This specimen belongs to a study of identical twins. The J segment lost 2 bases and the V segment lost 3 bases, leaving 5 bases of the junction unmatched. CDR1 is KGHDR, CDR2 SFDVKD, per germline. This CDR3 has 15 amino acids. Study findings and constraints: Cross-sectional statistics underpinned the conclusions; the same donors were not followed.

These data are also associated with another study on yellow fever vaccine responses in identical twins.

The clonotype originates from a young woman in good health. This sequence joins TRBV24-1 and TRBJ2-7; 8 bases map to TRBD1. The sample comprised CD8+ T cells sorted from blood. The chain's CDR3 is CATSDPDRGAYEQYF. The CDR3 DNA reads as TGTGCCACCAGTGATCCCGACAGGGGAGCCTACGAGCAGTACTTC.